What follows are 5 T cell receptor beta chains derived from one specimen sequenced in a study of CD8 T cells in ankylosing spondylitis. TCRdb re-called the 5' RACE reads with MiXCR, one entry per CDR3 protein. The repertoire consists of around 250,000 distinct CDR3 sequences, with roughly a third occurring once and the leading ten covering roughly 4.2%. The material sequenced was blood, either unsorted or a sorted T cell fraction (not recorded which). These receptors all stem from a male donor with ankylosing spondylitis or in good health (not recorded which).

This clonotype appeared a few times. The J gene is TRBJ2-3, the V gene TRBV20-1; possible D gene TRBD1, 7 bases. The germline V gene has CDR1 DFQATT and CDR2 SNEGSKA (reference sequence). Trimming shortened V by 0 bases and J by 4 bases, and 11 bases separated the two germline ends. The CDR3 has 14 residues. The CDR3 nucleotides read TGCAGTGCTAGAGACCAGGGGGGTGCAGATACGCAGTATTTT. Residues: CSARDQGGADTQYF.

The CDR3: CSARRDRGRSGEQYF. The DNA for the CDR3 is TGCAGTGCTAGGCGGGACAGGGGGCGTTCAGGCGAGCAGTACTTC. The chain combines TRBV20-1 with TRBJ2-7, with 12 bases lining up with TRBD1. CDR1 is DFQATT, CDR2 SNEGSKA, per germline (reference sequence). The J segment lost 6 bases and the V segment lost 3 bases, leaving 9 bases of the junction unmatched. The CDR3 covers 15 residues.

V and J are TRBV12-3 or TRBV12-4 and TRBJ1-1; D is unresolved. The CDR3 has 12 residues. Trimming shortened V by 3 bases and J by 6 bases, and 8 bases separated the two germline ends. The CDR3 protein is CASSFRSAEAFF. As DNA, the CDR3 is TGTGCCAGCAGTTTTCGGTCCGCTGAAGCTTTCTTT.

This clonotype was seen at least ten times. The chain couples TRBV20-1 to TRBJ1-2; no reliable D call. The CDR3 spans 12 residues. V shed 1 base and J shed 2 bases, with 5 bases lying between them. Per the germline V gene, CDR1 is DFQATT and CDR2 is SNEGSKA (reference sequence). The CDR3 nucleotides read TGCAGTGCTAGAGTTACCAACTATGGCTACACCTTC. As protein: CSARVTNYGYTF.

In its sample, this clonotype was seen a few times. The J gene is TRBJ2-3, the V gene TRBV7-8; D is unresolved. Germline values: CDR1 SGHVS, CDR2 FQNEAQ. There are 14 residues in the CDR3. The germline V and J ends were trimmed by 3 bases and 1 base, with 8 bases remaining between them. The CDR3 region has the DNA TGTGCCAGCAGCTTGGTACCAGGCACAGATACGCAGTATTTT. This sequence encodes CASSLVPGTDTQYF.